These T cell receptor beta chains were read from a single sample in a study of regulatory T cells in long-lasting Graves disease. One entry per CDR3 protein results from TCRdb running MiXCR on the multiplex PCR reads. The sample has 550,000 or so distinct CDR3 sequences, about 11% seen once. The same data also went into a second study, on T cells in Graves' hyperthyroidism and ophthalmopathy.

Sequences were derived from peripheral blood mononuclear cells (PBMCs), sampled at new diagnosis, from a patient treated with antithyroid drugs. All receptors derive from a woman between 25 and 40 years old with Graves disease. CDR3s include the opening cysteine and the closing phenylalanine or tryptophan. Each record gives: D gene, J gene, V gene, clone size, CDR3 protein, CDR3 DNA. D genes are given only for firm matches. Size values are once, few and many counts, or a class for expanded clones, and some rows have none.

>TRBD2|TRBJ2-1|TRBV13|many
CASSLDGGRGYNEQFF
TGTGCCAGCAGCTTAGATGGCGGGAGAGGATACAATGAGCAGTTCTTC
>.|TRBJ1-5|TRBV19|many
CASGRRQGNDQPQHF
TGTGCCAGTGGGCGCCGGCAGGGGAATGATCAGCCCCAGCATTTT
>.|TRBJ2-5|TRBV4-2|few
CASSQAGSETQYF
TGTGCCAGCAGCCAGGCAGGGTCGGAGACCCAGTACTTC
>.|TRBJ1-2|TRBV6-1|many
CASTALDTAVYGYTF
TGTGCCAGCACCGCACTGGACACGGCTGTCTATGGCTACACCTTC
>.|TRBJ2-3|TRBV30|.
CAWAPTGADTQYF
TGTGCCTGGGCCCCCACTGGGGCAGATACGCAGTATTTT
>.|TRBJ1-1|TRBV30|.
CAWSQGPEAFF
TGTGCCTGGTCCCAGGGGCCTGAAGCTTTCTTT
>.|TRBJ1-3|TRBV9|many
CASSPLGNAGNTIYF
TGTGCCAGCAGCCCCCTGGGGAACGCTGGAAACACCATATATTTT
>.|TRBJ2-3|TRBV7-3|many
CASSRGADTQYF
TGTGCCAGCAGTCGAGGAGCAGATACGCAGTATTTT
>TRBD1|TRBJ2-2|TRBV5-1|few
CASSLVVAGGNTGELFF
TGCGCCAGCAGCTTGGTTGTCGCAGGGGGCAACACCGGGGAGCTGTTTTTT
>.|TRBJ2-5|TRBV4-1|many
CASSHGARLGETQYF
TGCGCCAGCAGCCACGGCGCAAGGCTGGGGGAGACCCAGTACTTC
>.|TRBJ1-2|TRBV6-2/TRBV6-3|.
CASSYSEGLNYGYTF
TGTGCCAGCAGTTACTCGGAAGGGCTTAACTATGGCTACACCTTC
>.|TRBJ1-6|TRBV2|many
CASRRGPHNQSSYNSPLHF
TGTGCCAGCAGGCGAGGACCTCACAACCAAAGCTCCTATAATTCACCCCTCCACTTT
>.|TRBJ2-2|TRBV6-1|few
CASSQLGPPTDSGELFF
TGTGCCAGCAGCCAACTCGGTCCACCCACAGATTCCGGGGAGCTGTTTTTT
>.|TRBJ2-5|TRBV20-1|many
CSATEVIGTQYF
TGCAGTGCTACAGAGGTCATAGGGACCCAGTACTTC
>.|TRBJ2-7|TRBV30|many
CAWRMPQQELLLDEQYF
TGTGCCTGGCGAATGCCCCAACAGGAGTTACTCCTGGACGAGCAGTACTTC
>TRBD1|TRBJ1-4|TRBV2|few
CASTPDRGYEKLFF
TGTGCCAGCACCCCGGACAGGGGATATGAAAAACTGTTTTTT
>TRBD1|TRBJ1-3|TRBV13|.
CASSPQPGQKGNTIYF
TGTGCCAGCAGCCCTCAACCGGGACAGAAGGGAAACACCATATATTTT
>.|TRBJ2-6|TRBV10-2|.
CASNAKVTGANVLTF
TGCGCCAGCAACGCCAAGGTGACTGGGGCCAACGTCCTGACTTTC
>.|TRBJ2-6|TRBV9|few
CASSVGVSPSGANVLTF
TGTGCCAGCAGCGTAGGTGTCTCCCCCTCTGGGGCCAACGTCCTGACTTTC
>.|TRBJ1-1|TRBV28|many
CASSFPPGRPTPAEAFF
TGTGCCAGCAGTTTCCCCCCGGGACGGCCCACCCCCGCTGAAGCTTTCTTT
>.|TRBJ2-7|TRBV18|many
CASSPPQRYEQYF
TGTGCCAGCTCACCACCACAGCGCTACGAGCAGTACTTC
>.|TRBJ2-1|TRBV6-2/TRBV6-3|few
CASSYSPHVDTEQFF
TGTGCCAGCAGTTACTCGCCTCATGTGGATACTGAGCAGTTCTTC
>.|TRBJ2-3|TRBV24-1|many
CATSERQGISTDTQYF
TGTGCCACCAGTGAGCGGCAGGGTATTAGCACAGATACGCAGTATTTT
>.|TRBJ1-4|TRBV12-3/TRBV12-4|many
CASSPLPFNEKLFF
TGTGCCAGCAGTCCCCTCCCCTTTAATGAAAAACTGTTTTTT
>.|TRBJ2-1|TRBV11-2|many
CASSLGAGLYEQFF
TGTGCCAGCAGCTTAGGTGCGGGCCTCTATGAGCAGTTCTTC
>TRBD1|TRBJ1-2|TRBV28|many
CASLSSPGQGVGYTF
TGTGCCAGCCTGTCTTCTCCGGGACAGGGGGTTGGCTACACCTTC